The 27 T cell receptor beta chains below were found in one sample sequenced in a study of beta chain features in type 1 diabetes. Study observations and caveats: For Type 1 diabetes patients, all four CD4+ subsets carried TCRB CDR3s that were moderately but significantly shorter.

The entirety of the isolated RNA underwent reverse transcription, so expressed TCRB transcripts were sequenced. Clones were read by immunoSEQ multiplex PCR, and TCRdb kept only the in-frame ones, dropping some. The table records hundreds of thousands of clones, under 15% of them present only once. These receptors lack a known antigen. The sample consisted of naive CD4+ T cells from blood. Source of these receptors: a young man with type 1 diabetes.

The DNA of the CDR3 is TGTGCCAGCAGCCCGGGACCGAACATTCAGTACTTC. It specifies CASSPGPNIQYF. J is TRBJ2-4 and V is TRBV9; the D call may be TRBD1 or TRBD2 (5 bases each). Germline V gives CDR1 SGDLS, CDR2 YYNGEE. This CDR3 has 12 amino acids. With 4 bases removed from V and 7 bases from J, the gap between germline ends came to 9 bases. Combining the CDR3 with reference TRBV9 and TRBJ2-4 gives the whole variable domain DSGVTQTPKHLITATGQRVTLRCSPRSGDLSVYWYQQSLDQGLQFLIQYYNGEERAKGNILERFSAQQFPDLHSELNLSSLELGDSALYFCASSPGPNIQYFGAGTRLSVL.

Notes on this clone: An end of the junction does not agree with germline; a read error may underlie this. J is TRBJ1-2 and V is TRBV28, with D hard to call. Germline V gene data show CDR1 as MDHEN and CDR2 as SYDVKM. The CDR3 totals 14 residues. In DNA, the CDR3 is TGTGCCAGCAGTTCTCCCGAAGGCCGGGTCCCCGGGTTCTTC. This sequence encodes CASSSPEGRVPGFF.

The table lists this clone with a few counts. The rearrangement uses TRBV10-3 and TRBJ2-7; 11 nucleotides line up with TRBD1. V was pared by 4 bases and J by 4 bases, with 3 bases of the junction left unmatched. The CDR3 sequence is 14 residues long. Germline loops: CDR1 ENHRY, CDR2 SYGVKD. CDR3 sequence: CAISVGQGAYEQYF. DNA for the CDR3: TGTGCCATCAGTGTCGGACAGGGGGCGTACGAGCAGTACTTC.

This clone was seen at least ten times. This CDR3 is CASTSFDNEQFF. The CDR3 nucleotides read TGTGCCAGTACTAGCTTTGACAATGAGCAGTTCTTC. The chain has TRBV19 and TRBJ2-1; weak D call: TRBD2 (5 bases). Trimming pared 7 bases from V and 5 bases from J, leaving 9 bases between. Per the germline V gene, CDR1 is LNHDA and CDR2 is SQIVND (reference sequence). The CDR3 extends over 12 amino acids. Using reference TRBV19 and TRBJ2-1 for the parts outside the CDR3, the full variable domain is DGGITQSPKYLFRKEGQNVTLSCEQNLNHDAMYWYRQDPGQGLRLIYYSQIVNDFQKGDIAEGYSVSREKKESFPLTVTSAQKNPTAFYLCASTSFDNEQFFGPGTRLTVL.

The chain employs TRBV20-1 and TRBJ1-5; D is uncertain. Deletions cut 5 bases from V and 3 bases from J, with 5 bases between. This CDR3 has 11 amino acids. CDR1 and CDR2 (germline): DFQATT, SNEGSKA (reference sequence). The CDR3 DNA reads TGCAGTGCTGGGTACAATCAGCCCCAGCATTTT. Protein sequence: CSAGYNQPQHF.

There are a few counts of this clone. J is TRBJ1-5 and V is TRBV12-5; D is possibly TRBD1 (5 bases). V was cut by 7 bases and J by 6 bases, with 10 bases left in between. Germline loops: CDR1 LGHNT, CDR2 FRNRAP. The CDR3 sequence is 12 residues long. DNA of the CDR3: TGTGCTAGTGCCACTCAGGGTCAGCCCCAGCATTTT. Translation: CASATQGQPQHF. Full variable domain (outside the CDR3, taken from reference TRBV12-5 and TRBJ1-5): DARVTQTPRHKVTEMGQEVTMRCQPILGHNTVFWYRQTMMQGLELLAYFRNRAPLDDSGMPKDRFSAEMPDATLATLKIQPSEPRDSAVYFCASATQGQPQHFGDGTRLSIL.

The chain couples TRBV18 to TRBJ1-1; 9 bases line up with TRBD1. The V segment lost 4 bases and the J segment 4 bases; nucleotides outside the gene matches: 7. Germline V gives CDR1 KGHSH, CDR2 LQKENI. This CDR3 has 15 amino acids. The CDR3 region has the DNA TGTGCCAGCTCACTTGGGGACAGGGCGAGCACTGAAGCTTTCTTT. Translating gives CASSLGDRASTEAFF.

This clone has a handful of counts. The sample holds other DNA sequences that translate to the same CDR3. The chain has TRBV30 and TRBJ1-1; D gene uncertain. This CDR3 contains 13 residues. Looked up from germline, CDR1 is GTSNPN and CDR2 is SVGIG (reference sequence). Trimming left V 1 base short and J 1 base short, with 7 bases between. Here the CDR3 DNA reads TGTGCCTGGAGTGGCTCGGGGAACACTGAAGCTTTCTTT. Encoded protein: CAWSGSGNTEAFF.

The chain carries TRBV13 and TRBJ2-1, with 9 bases aligning to TRBD1. The trim removed 5 bases at V and 5 bases at J, leaving 7 bases unmatched. Per germline, CDR1 PRHDT and CDR2 FYEKMQ (reference sequence). The CDR3 contains 15 residues. The CDR3 nucleotides read TGTGCCAGCAGCGTTCAGGGACAGGGCGACAATGAGCAGTTCTTC. Translating gives CASSVQGQGDNEQFF.

The chain carries TRBV28 and TRBJ2-1; 7 bases map to TRBD1. V lost 5 bases to trimming and J lost 0 bases; unmatched junction nucleotides: 4. The CDR3 contains 15 residues. From germline, CDR1 is MDHEN and CDR2 SYDVKM. The CDR3 sequence: CASSGAGGSYNEQFF. The CDR3 nucleotides are TGTGCCAGCAGTGGGGCAGGGGGCTCCTACAATGAGCAGTTCTTC.

Written as DNA, the CDR3 is TGTGCCAGCAGTGAAGCTCCTGGGACAGGGGGACGAGGCTACACCTTC. Translated, it gives CASSEAPGTGGRGYTF. The gene calls are TRBV6-1 and TRBJ1-2, with TRBD1 identical over 11 bases. CDR3 size: 16 residues. Germline CDR1 is MNHNS and CDR2 is SASEGT. The J segment lost 8 bases and the V segment lost 0 bases, leaving 8 bases of the junction unmatched.

This chain connects TRBV25-1 to TRBJ1-1; D possibly corresponds to TRBD1 (5 bases). Trimming cost V 4 bases and J 4 bases, with 22 bases left between them. The CDR3 extends over 17 amino acids. Germline V gene sequence: CDR1 MGHDK, CDR2 SYGVNS. This CDR3 reads CASSGFAGGMVGTEAFF. Here the CDR3 DNA reads TGTGCCAGCAGTGGGTTCGCGGGGGGAATGGTTGGCACTGAAGCTTTCTTT.

This sequence joins TRBV2 and TRBJ1-6; 7 nucleotides agree with TRBD1. The CDR3 is 14 residues long. V was pared by 7 bases and J by 6 bases, with 6 bases of the junction left unmatched. CDR1 SNHLY and CDR2 FYNNEI come from the germline V gene. This CDR3 is CASITGQLNSPLHF. In DNA, the CDR3 is TGTGCCAGCATAACGGGACAGCTTAATTCACCCCTCCACTTT.

This clone was detected only a few times. The chain couples TRBV2 to TRBJ1-3; D uncertain. This CDR3 is 15 amino acids long. V was clipped by 10 bases and J by 0 bases, with 16 bases between them. CDR1 is SNHLY, CDR2 FYNNEI, per germline. The CDR3 spells CATSREAGSGNTIYF. For the CDR3, the DNA is TGTGCCACCTCCCGGGAGGCGGGCTCTGGAAACACCATATATTTT.

This clone was seen only a few times. This chain connects TRBV5-1 to TRBJ2-7; 8 nucleotides agree with TRBD1. The length of the CDR3 is 15 residues. Germline loops: CDR1 SGHRS, CDR2 YFSETQ. J lost 2 bases, V lost 2 bases, and 6 bases had no gene match. CDR3 region: CASSFQGAGPYEQYF. The CDR3 nucleotides read TGCGCCAGCAGCTTTCAGGGGGCCGGACCCTACGAGCAGTACTTC.

V gene TRBV15 combines with J gene TRBJ2-1; 13 bases line up with TRBD2. The CDR3 has 15 residues. Germline V lookup: CDR1 LNHNV, CDR2 YYDKDF (reference sequence). Losses at the gene ends were 1 base for V and 7 bases for J; bases not matched to a gene: 1. CDR3 sequence reads: CATSRGLAGGNEQFF. In DNA, the CDR3 is TGTGCCACCAGCAGAGGACTAGCGGGGGGTAATGAGCAGTTCTTC. The full variable domain, in which reference TRBV15 and TRBJ2-1 provide the parts outside the CDR3, is DAMVIQNPRYQVTQFGKPVTLSCSQTLNHNVMYWYQQKSSQAPKLLFHYYDKDFNNEADTPDNFQSRRPNTSFCFLDIRSPGLGDTAMYLCATSRGLAGGNEQFFGPGTRLTVL.

The table lists this clone with a few counts. The rearrangement joins TRBV6-1 to TRBJ2-7; 10 nucleotides match TRBD1. The germline V gene encodes CDR1 MNHNS and CDR2 SASEGT. V was pared by 5 bases and J by 4 bases, with 2 bases of the junction left unmatched. The CDR3 has 13 amino acids. The CDR3 here is CASSRDRGYEQYF. As DNA, the CDR3 is TGTGCCAGCAGTAGGGACAGGGGATACGAGCAGTACTTC.

This chain links TRBV19 with TRBJ1-5; D unresolved. The ends were cut back, 2 bases at V and 2 bases at J, with 16 bases in the middle. The CDR3 is 17 residues long. Germline V gives CDR1 LNHDA, CDR2 SQIVND (reference sequence). The CDR3 region is CASSIFRGREGNQPQHF. CDR3 bases: TGTGCCAGTAGTATATTTAGAGGGCGAGAGGGCAATCAGCCCCAGCATTTT.

This clone was detected a few times. The chain links TRBV30 to TRBJ2-6; possible D gene TRBD1, 6 bases. V lost 5 bases and J 0 bases, leaving 11 bases between the germline ends. Germline V gives CDR1 GTSNPN, CDR2 SVGIG (reference sequence). The length of the CDR3 is 15 residues. The CDR3 sequence is CAWARDNSGANVLTF. CDR3 nucleotides: TGTGCCTGGGCCCGGGACAACTCTGGGGCCAACGTCCTGACTTTC. Filled out from reference TRBV30 and TRBJ2-6, the complete variable domain reads SQTIHQWPATLVQPVGSPLSLECTVEGTSNPNLYWYRQAAGRGLQLLFYSVGIGQISSEVPQNLSASRPQDRQFILSSKKLLLSDSGFYLCAWARDNSGANVLTFGAGSRLTVL.

This clone came up a few times. The chain couples TRBV15 to TRBJ2-5, with a tentative D call TRBD1 (6 bases). The V gene lost 5 bases and the J gene lost 5 bases, with 21 bases spanning the gap. The CDR3 length is 16 residues. Germline V gene data show CDR1 as LNHNV and CDR2 as YYDKDF (reference sequence). The CDR3 nucleotides are TGTGCCACCAGCCCCATGGGGGCTCCGGGCAGGGAGACCCAGTACTTC. This sequence encodes CATSPMGAPGRETQYF.

This clone occurred a few times. At one boundary the junction diverges from the germline segment, which might be a read error. The chain uses TRBV6-5 and TRBJ1-4; D not certain. Germline lookup yields CDR1 MNHEY and CDR2 SVGAGI. The CDR3 length is 13 residues. In DNA, the CDR3 is TGTGCCAGCAGTTACATGTACAATGAGAAACTGTTTTTT. It encodes CASSYMYNEKLFF.

The V call is TRBV30, the J call TRBJ2-3; tentative D call: TRBD1 (7 bases). V lost 5 bases and J 1 base, leaving 16 bases between the germline ends. Germline-derived CDR1 and CDR2 are GTSNPN and SVGIG (reference sequence). The CDR3 is made up of 15 amino acids. The CDR3 is CAWASQGGRTDTQYF. The CDR3, as DNA: TGTGCCTGGGCCTCGCAGGGGGGTCGCACAGATACGCAGTATTTT.

This chain links TRBV6-5 with TRBJ2-3, with D hard to call. Germline V lookup: CDR1 MNHEY, CDR2 SVGAGI. The CDR3 sequence is 14 residues long. The V and J ends lost 0 bases and 6 bases respectively, with 10 bases between them. The CDR3 protein is CASSYSIPFDTQYF. The CDR3 DNA sequence: TGTGCCAGCAGTTACTCGATTCCATTCGATACGCAGTATTTT.

The V call is TRBV2, the J call TRBJ2-1; TRBD2 agrees at 7 bases. CDR3 length equals 14 residues. Germline lookup yields CDR1 SNHLY and CDR2 FYNNEI. V was pared by 6 bases and J by 4 bases, with 6 bases of the junction left unmatched. The CDR3 nucleotides are TGTGCCAGCAGGTCAAGCGGGGTGTACAATGAGCAGTTCTTC. It encodes CASRSSGVYNEQFF. The complete variable domain, with remaining parts taken from reference TRBV2 and TRBJ2-1, reads EPEVTQTPSHQVTQMGQEVILRCVPISNHLYFYWYRQILGQKVEFLVSFYNNEISEKSEIFDDQFSVERPDGSNFTLKIRSTKLEDSAMYFCASRSSGVYNEQFFGPGTRLTVL.

In its sample, this clone was seen a few times. The V call is TRBV11-2, the J call TRBJ2-1, with 7 bases identical to TRBD2. The CDR3 has 15 residues. CDR1 SGHAT and CDR2 FQNNGV come from the germline V gene. The V gene end was trimmed by 1 base and the J gene end by 2 bases; junction bases not matched to a gene: 2. CDR3 amino acids: CASSLVAGAYNEQFF. CDR3 in DNA: TGTGCCAGCAGCTTAGTGGCGGGAGCCTACAATGAGCAGTTCTTC.

This clone was picked up a small number of times. The rearrangement joins TRBV19 to TRBJ2-3, with D perhaps TRBD1 (5 bases). The CDR3 is made up of 14 amino acids. The V end was cut by 4 bases, the J end by 1 base, with 9 bases between. The V gene's germline CDR1 is LNHDA and CDR2 SQIVND (reference sequence). The CDR3: CASSRGKGTDTQYF. DNA of the CDR3: TGTGCCAGTAGTAGGGGCAAGGGCACAGATACGCAGTATTTT.

The genes are TRBV30 and TRBJ1-2; a weak D match, TRBD1 (6 bases). This CDR3 has 14 amino acids. The V gene lost 3 bases and the J gene lost 4 bases, with 15 bases spanning the gap. CDR1 GTSNPN and CDR2 SVGIG come from the germline V gene (reference sequence). This CDR3 is CAWRDRRSAYGYTF. The CDR3 coding sequence is TGTGCCTGGAGGGACAGACGTTCCGCCTATGGCTACACCTTC.